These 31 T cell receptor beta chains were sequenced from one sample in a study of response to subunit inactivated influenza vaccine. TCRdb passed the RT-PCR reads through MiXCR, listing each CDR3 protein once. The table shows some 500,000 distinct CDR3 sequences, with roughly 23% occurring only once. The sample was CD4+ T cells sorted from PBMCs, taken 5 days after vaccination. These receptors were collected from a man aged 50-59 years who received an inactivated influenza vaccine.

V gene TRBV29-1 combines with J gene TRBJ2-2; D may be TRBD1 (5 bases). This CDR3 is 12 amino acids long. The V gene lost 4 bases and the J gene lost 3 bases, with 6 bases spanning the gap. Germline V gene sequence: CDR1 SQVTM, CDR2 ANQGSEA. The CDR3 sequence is CSVVGDTGELFF. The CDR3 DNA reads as TGCAGCGTTGTAGGGGACACCGGGGAGCTGTTTTTT.

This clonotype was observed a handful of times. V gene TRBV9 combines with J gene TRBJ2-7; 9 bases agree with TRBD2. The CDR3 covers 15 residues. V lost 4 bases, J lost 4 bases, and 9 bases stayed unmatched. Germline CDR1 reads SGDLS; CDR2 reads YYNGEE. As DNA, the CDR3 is TGTGCCAGCAGCACCCGTAGCGGGAGCTTTTACGAGCAGTACTTC. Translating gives CASSTRSGSFYEQYF.

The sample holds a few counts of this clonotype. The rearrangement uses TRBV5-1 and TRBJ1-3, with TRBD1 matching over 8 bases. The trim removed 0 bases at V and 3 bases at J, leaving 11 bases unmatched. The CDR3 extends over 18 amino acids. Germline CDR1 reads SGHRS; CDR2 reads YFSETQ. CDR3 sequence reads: CASSLAPRGRGLGNTIYF. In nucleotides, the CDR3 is TGCGCCAGCAGCTTGGCCCCTCGGGGCAGGGGGCTTGGAAACACCATATATTTT. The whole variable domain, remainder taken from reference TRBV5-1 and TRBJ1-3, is KAGVTQTPRYLIKTRGQQVTLSCSPISGHRSVSWYQQTPGQGLQFLFEYFSETQRNKGNFPGRFSGRQFSNSRSEMNVSTLELGDSALYLCASSLAPRGRGLGNTIYFGEGSWLTVV.

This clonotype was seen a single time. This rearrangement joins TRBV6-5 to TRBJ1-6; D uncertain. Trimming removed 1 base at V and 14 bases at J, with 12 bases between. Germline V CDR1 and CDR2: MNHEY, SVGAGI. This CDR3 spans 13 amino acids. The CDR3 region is CASSYWRQAALHF. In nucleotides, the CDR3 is TGTGCCAGCAGTTACTGGCGTCAGGCGGCCCTCCACTTT.

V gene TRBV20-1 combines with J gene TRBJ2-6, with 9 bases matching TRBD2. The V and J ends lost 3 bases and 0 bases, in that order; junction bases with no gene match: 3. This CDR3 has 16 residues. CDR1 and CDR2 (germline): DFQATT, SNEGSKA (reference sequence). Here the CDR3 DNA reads TGCAGTGCTAGCCTAGCGGGAATCTCTGGGGCCAACGTCCTGACTTTC. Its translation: CSASLAGISGANVLTF.

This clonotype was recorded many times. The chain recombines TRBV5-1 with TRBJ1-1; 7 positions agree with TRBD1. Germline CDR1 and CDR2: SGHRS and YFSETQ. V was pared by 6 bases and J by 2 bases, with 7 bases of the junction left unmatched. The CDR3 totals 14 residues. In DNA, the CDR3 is TGCGCCAGCACCCGGGACAGTTTAAACACTGAAGCTTTCTTT. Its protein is CASTRDSLNTEAFF.

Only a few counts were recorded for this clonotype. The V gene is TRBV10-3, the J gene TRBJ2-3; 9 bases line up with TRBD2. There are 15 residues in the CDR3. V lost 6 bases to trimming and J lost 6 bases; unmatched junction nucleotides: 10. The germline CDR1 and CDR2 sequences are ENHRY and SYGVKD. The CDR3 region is CAIRSRLAGRDTQYF. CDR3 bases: TGTGCCATCAGGAGTAGGCTAGCGGGAAGGGATACGCAGTATTTT.

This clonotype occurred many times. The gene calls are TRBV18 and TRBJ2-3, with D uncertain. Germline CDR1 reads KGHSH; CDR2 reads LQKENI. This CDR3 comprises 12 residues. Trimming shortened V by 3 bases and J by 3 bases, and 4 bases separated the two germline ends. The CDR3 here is CASSPSTDTQYF. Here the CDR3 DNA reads TGTGCCAGCTCACCGAGTACAGATACGCAGTATTTT.

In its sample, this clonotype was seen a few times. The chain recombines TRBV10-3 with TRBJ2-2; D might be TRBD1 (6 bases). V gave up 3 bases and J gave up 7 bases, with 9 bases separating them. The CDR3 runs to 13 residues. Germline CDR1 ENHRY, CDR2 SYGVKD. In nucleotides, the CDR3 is TGTGCCATCAGTGAAGGACAGATCGGGGAGCTGTTTTTT. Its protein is CAISEGQIGELFF.

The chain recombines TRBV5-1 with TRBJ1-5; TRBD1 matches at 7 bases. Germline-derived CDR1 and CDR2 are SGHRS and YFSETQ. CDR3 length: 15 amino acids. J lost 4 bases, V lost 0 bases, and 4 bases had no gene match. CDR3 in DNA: TGCGCCAGCAGCTTGGGACAGGGATTTAATCAGCCCCAGCATTTT. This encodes CASSLGQGFNQPQHF.

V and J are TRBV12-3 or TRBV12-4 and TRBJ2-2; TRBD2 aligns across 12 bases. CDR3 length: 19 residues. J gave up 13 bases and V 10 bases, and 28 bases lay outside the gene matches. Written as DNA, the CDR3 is TGTGCCATCTGTTTAGCGGGTGGAAGCTTACTAGCGGGAGGCCTAGGGCTGTTTTTT. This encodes CAICLAGGSLLAGGLGLFF.

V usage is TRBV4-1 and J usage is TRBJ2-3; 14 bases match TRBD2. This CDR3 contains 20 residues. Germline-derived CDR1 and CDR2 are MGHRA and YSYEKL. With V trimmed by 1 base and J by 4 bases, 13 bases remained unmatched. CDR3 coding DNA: TGCGCCAGCAGCCAAGTAGTACCGGGGACTAGCGGGAGTAAGGCAGATACGCAGTATTTT. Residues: CASSQVVPGTSGSKADTQYF.

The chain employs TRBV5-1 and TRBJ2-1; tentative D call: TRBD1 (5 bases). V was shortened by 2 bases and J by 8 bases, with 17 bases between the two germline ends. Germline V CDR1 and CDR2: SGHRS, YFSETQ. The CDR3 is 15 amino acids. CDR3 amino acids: CASSLSAGHRDEQFF. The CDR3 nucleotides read TGCGCCAGCAGCTTATCTGCTGGACACCGAGATGAGCAGTTCTTC.

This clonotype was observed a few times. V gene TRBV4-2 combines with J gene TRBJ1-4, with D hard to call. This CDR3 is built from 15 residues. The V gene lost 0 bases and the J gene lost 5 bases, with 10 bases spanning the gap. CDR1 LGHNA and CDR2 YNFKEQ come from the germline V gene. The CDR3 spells CASSQDRGSNEKLFF. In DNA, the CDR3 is TGTGCCAGCAGCCAAGATCGAGGGAGCAATGAAAAACTGTTTTTT.

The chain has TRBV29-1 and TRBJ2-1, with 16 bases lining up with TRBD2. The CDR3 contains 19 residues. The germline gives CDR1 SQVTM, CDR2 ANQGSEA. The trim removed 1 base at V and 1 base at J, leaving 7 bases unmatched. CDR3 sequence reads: CSVEGSGTSGRGSYNEQFF. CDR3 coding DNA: TGCAGCGTTGAAGGGTCCGGGACTAGCGGGAGGGGGTCCTACAATGAGCAGTTCTTC.

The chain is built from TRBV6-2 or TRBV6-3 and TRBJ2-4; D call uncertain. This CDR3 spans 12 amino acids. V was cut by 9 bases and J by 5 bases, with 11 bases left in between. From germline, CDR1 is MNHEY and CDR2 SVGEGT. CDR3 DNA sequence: TGTGCCAGTAAAAGCCTACAAAACATTCAGTACTTC. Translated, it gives CASKSLQNIQYF.

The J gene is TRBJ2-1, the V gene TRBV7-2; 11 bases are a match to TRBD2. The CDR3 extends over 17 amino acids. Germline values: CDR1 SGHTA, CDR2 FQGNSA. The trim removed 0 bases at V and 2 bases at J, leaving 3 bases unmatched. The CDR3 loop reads CASSLAATSGAYNEQFF. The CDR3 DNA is TGTGCCAGCAGCTTAGCCGCGACTAGCGGGGCCTACAATGAGCAGTTCTTC.

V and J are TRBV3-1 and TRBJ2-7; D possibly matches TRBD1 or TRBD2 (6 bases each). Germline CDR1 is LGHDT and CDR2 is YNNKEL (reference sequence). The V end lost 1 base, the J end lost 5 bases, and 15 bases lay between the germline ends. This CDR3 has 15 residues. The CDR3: CASSQVGSGGDEQYF. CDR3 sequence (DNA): TGTGCCAGCAGCCAAGTTGGGTCCGGGGGCGACGAGCAGTACTTC.

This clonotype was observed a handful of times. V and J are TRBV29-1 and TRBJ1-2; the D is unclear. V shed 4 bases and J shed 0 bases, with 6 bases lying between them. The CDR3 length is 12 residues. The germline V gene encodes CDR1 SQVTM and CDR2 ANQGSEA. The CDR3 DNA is TGCAGCGTTGGCAACCCTAACTATGGCTACACCTTC. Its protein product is CSVGNPNYGYTF.

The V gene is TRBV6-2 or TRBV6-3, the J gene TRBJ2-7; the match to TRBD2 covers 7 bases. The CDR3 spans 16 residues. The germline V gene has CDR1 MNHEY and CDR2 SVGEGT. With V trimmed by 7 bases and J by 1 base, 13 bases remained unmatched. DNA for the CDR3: TGTGCCAGCAACCAAGGACGGACTAGACCTTCCTACGAGCAGTACTTC. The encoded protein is CASNQGRTRPSYEQYF.

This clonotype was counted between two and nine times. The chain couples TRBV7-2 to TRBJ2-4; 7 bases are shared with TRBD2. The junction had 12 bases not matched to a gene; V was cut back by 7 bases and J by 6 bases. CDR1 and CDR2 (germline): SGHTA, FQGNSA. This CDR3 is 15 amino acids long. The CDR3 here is CASNPSGRGGNIQYF. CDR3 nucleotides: TGTGCCAGCAATCCTAGCGGTAGAGGCGGAAACATTCAGTACTTC.

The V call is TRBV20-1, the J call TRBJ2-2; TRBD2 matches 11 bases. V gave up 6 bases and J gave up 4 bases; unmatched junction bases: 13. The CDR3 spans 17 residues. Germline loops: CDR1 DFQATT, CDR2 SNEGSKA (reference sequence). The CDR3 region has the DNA TGCAGTGCCCTCGGGACTAGCGGATCCCATTCCACCGGGGAGCTGTTTTTT. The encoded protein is CSALGTSGSHSTGELFF.

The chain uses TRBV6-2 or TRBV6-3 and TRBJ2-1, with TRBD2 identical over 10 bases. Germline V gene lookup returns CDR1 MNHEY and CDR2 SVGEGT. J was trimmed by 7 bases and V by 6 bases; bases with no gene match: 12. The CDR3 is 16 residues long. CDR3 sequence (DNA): TGTGCCAGCAGCCCCCACAGCGGGAGGGTGGTGAATGAGCAGTTCTTC. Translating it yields CASSPHSGRVVNEQFF.

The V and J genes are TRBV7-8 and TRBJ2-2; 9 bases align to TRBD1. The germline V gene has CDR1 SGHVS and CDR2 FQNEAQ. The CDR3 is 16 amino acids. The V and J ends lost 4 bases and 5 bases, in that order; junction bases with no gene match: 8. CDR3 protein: CASSSQRGQGTGELFF. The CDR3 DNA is TGTGCCAGCAGCTCCCAACGTGGACAGGGGACCGGGGAGCTGTTTTTT.

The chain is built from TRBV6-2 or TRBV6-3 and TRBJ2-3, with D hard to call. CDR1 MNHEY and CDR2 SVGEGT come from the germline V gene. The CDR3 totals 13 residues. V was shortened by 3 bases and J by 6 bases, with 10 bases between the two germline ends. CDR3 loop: CASSYMAFDTQYF. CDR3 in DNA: TGTGCCAGCAGTTATATGGCGTTCGATACGCAGTATTTT.

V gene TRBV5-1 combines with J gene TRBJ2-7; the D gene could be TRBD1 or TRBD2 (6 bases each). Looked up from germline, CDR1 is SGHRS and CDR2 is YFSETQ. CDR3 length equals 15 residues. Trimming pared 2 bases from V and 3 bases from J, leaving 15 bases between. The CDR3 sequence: CASSLAPEGGYEQYF. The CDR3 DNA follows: TGCGCCAGCAGCTTAGCGCCGGAGGGGGGCTACGAGCAGTACTTC.

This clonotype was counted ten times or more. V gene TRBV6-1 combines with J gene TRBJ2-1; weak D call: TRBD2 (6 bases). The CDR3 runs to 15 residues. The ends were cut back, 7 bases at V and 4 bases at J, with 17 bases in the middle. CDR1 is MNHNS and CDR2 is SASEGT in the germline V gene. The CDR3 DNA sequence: TGTGCCAGCAACGGGATAGTGGAGGGGTACAATGAGCAGTTCTTC. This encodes CASNGIVEGYNEQFF.

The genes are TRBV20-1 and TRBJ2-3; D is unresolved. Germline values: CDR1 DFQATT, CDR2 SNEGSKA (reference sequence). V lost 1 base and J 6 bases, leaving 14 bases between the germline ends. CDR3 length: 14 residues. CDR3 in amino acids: CSARVTTGTDTQYF. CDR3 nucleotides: TGCAGTGCTAGAGTTACGACCGGTACCGATACGCAGTATTTT.

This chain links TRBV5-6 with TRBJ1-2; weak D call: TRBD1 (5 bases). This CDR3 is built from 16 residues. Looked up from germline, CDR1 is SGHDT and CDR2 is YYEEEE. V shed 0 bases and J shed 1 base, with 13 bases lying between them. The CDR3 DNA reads TGTGCCAGCAGCTTGGGCCGCGCAGGGCTTAACTATGGCTACACCTTC. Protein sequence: CASSLGRAGLNYGYTF.

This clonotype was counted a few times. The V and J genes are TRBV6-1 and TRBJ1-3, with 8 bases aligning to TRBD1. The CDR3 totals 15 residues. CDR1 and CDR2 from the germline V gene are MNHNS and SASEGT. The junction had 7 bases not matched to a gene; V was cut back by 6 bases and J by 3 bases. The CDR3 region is CASSAGQGFGNTIYF. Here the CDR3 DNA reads TGTGCCAGCAGCGCAGGACAGGGATTTGGAAACACCATATATTTT.

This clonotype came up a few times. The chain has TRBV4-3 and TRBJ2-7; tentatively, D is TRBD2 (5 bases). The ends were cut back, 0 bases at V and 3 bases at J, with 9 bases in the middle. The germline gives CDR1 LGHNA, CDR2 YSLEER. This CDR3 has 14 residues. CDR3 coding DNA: TGCGCCAGCAGCCAAGACCGAAGCGGCTACGAGCAGTACTTC. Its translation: CASSQDRSGYEQYF.